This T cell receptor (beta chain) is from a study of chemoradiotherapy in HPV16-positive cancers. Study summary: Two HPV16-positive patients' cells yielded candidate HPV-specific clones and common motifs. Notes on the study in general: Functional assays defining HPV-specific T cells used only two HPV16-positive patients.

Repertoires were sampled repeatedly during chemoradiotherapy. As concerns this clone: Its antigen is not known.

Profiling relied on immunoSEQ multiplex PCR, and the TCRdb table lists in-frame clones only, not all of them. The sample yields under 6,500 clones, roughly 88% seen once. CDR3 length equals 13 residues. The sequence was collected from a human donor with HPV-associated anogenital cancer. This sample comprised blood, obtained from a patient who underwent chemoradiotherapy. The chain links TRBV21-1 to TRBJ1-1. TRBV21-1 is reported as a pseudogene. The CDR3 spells CASSKDRNTEAFF. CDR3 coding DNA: TGTGCCAGCAGCAAAGACCGAAACACTGAAGCTTTCTTT.